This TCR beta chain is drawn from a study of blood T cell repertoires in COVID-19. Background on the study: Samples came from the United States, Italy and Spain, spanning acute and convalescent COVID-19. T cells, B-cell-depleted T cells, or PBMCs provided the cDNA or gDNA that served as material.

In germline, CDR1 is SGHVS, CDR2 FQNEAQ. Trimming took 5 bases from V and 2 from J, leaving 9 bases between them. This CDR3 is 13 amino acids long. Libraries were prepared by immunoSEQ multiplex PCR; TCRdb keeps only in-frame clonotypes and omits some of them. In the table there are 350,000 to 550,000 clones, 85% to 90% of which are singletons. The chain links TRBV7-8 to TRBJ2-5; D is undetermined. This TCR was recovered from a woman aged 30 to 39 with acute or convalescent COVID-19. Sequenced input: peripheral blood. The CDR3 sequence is CASSDIEQETQYF. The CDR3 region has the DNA TGTGCCAGCAGCGATATCGAGCAAGAGACCCAGTACTTC.